The 20 T cell receptor beta chains in this list originate from one sample, sequenced in a study of T cell responses to AZD1222 COVID-19 vaccine. Assay used: immunoSEQ multiplex PCR; TCRdb lists only in-frame clones, some missing. The sample holds 75,000 to 100,000 clones, around 88% seen once. Sequencing used peripheral blood, obtained on day 0 of MenACWY control vaccination. These receptors all stem from an adult in good health.

The chain employs TRBV2 and TRBJ2-1; 7 bases align to TRBD1. CDR1 SNHLY and CDR2 FYNNEI come from the germline V gene. The CDR3 loop spans 15 amino acids. With V trimmed by 6 bases and J by 5 bases, 10 bases remained unmatched. This CDR3 reads CASRDLGGVNNEQFF. The CDR3 nucleotides are TGTGCCAGCAGGGACTTAGGGGGCGTGAACAATGAGCAGTTCTTC.

The chain joins TRBV6-5 to TRBJ1-1, with 9 bases fitting TRBD1. V shed 5 bases and J 11 bases; nucleotides not matched to a gene: 15. The CDR3 sequence is 15 residues long. Looked up from germline, CDR1 is MNHEY and CDR2 is SVGAGI. The CDR3 nucleotides are TGTGCCAGCAGTAAGGACAGGGGCTGGCCGGTTGAGGCTTTCTTT. The encoded protein is CASSKDRGWPVEAFF.

The table lists this clone with a few counts. The chain joins TRBV5-6 to TRBJ2-2, with TRBD1 matching over 10 bases. CDR3 length: 15 amino acids. Germline lookup yields CDR1 SGHDT and CDR2 YYEEEE. The V gene end was trimmed by 7 bases and the J gene end by 7 bases; junction bases not matched to a gene: 10. CDR3 region: CASGLSGQGFGELFF. The CDR3 nucleotides read TGTGCCAGCGGTCTCTCGGGACAGGGGTTCGGGGAGCTGTTTTTT.

The V and J genes are TRBV5-4 and TRBJ2-1; D may be TRBD2 (7 bases). The CDR3 consists of 16 residues. Trimming removed 2 bases at V and 5 bases at J, with 17 bases between. Per germline, CDR1 SGHNT and CDR2 YYREEE (reference sequence). This CDR3 reads CASSFHGGGPDNEQFF. CDR3 bases: TGTGCCAGCAGCTTTCACGGCGGGGGCCCGGACAATGAGCAGTTCTTC. Supplemented by reference TRBV5-4 and TRBJ2-1, the full variable domain reads ETGVTQSPTHLIKTRGQQVTLRCSSQSGHNTVSWYQQALGQGPQFIFQYYREEENGRGNFPPRFSGLQFPNYSSELNVNALELDDSALYLCASSFHGGGPDNEQFFGPGTRLTVL.

The V and J genes are TRBV15 and TRBJ2-7, with 10 bases identical to TRBD2. The CDR3 runs to 15 residues. Germline V CDR1 and CDR2: LNHNV, YYDKDF (reference sequence). V lost 1 base, J lost 5 bases, and 5 bases stayed unmatched. The CDR3 is CATSRGGLAFNEQYF. The DNA for the CDR3 is TGTGCCACCAGCAGAGGGGGACTAGCGTTCAACGAGCAGTACTTC.

The gene calls are TRBV3-1 (or the pseudogene TRBV3-2) and TRBJ2-3, with D perhaps matching TRBD2 (6 bases). Trimming cost V 1 base and J 11 bases, with 22 bases left between them. The CDR3 runs 16 residues. Germline V gene sequence: CDR1 LGHDT, CDR2 YNNKEL (reference sequence). This CDR3 reads CASSQGGGSFARKQYF. The CDR3 nucleotides read TGTGCCAGCAGCCAAGGGGGAGGCTCGTTTGCTCGGAAGCAGTATTTT.

The J gene is TRBJ2-3, the V gene TRBV7-2; D unresolved. V lost 1 base and J lost 11, with 13 bases in between. This CDR3 comprises 13 residues. Germline CDR1 reads SGHTA; CDR2 reads FQGNSA. CDR3 in amino acids: CASSLENGRMQYF. In DNA form, the CDR3 reads TGTGCCAGCAGCTTAGAGAACGGACGGATGCAGTATTTT.

The chain combines TRBV2 with TRBJ1-5; weak D call: TRBD1 (5 bases). The CDR3 runs 14 residues. Trimming left V 6 bases short and J 7 bases short, with 16 bases between. The V gene's germline CDR1 is SNHLY and CDR2 FYNNEI. The CDR3 loop reads CASRGGGWEQPQHF. Here the CDR3 DNA reads TGTGCCAGCAGGGGTGGGGGATGGGAGCAGCCCCAGCATTTT. Based on the CDR3 plus reference TRBV2 and TRBJ1-5, the full variable domain is EPEVTQTPSHQVTQMGQEVILRCVPISNHLYFYWYRQILGQKVEFLVSFYNNEISEKSEIFDDQFSVERPDGSNFTLKIRSTKLEDSAMYFCASRGGGWEQPQHFGDGTRLSIL.

J is TRBJ1-2 and V is TRBV6-6; tentative D call: TRBD1 (5 bases). Germline lookup yields CDR1 MNHNY and CDR2 SVGAGI (reference sequence). The CDR3 spans 16 residues. The V end was cut by 5 bases, the J end by 0 bases, with 16 bases between. In DNA, the CDR3 is TGTGCCAGCAGTCTATCAGGCCAGGGCTCTAACTATGGCTACACCTTC. It codes for CASSLSGQGSNYGYTF.

The rearrangement joins TRBV28 to TRBJ2-1, with 9 bases identical to TRBD1. The ends lost 7 bases at V and 8 bases at J; junction bases unmatched: 9. Germline V lookup: CDR1 MDHEN, CDR2 SYDVKM. This CDR3 has 14 residues. The CDR3 sequence is CASNPAGTGHEQFF. The DNA for the CDR3 is TGTGCCAGCAACCCCGCAGGGACAGGGCATGAGCAGTTCTTC.

The chain carries TRBV19 and TRBJ1-1, with a weak D call TRBD1 (5 bases). The germline CDR1 and CDR2 sequences are LNHDA and SQIVND (reference sequence). With 8 bases removed from V and 2 bases from J, the gap between germline ends came to 12 bases. The CDR3 has 13 amino acids. The CDR3 here is CASVWGTNTEAFF. The CDR3 region has the DNA TGTGCCAGTGTATGGGGGACCAACACTGAAGCTTTCTTT.

With regard to this clone: Other DNA sequences in this specimen translate into the identical CDR3. The rearrangement joins TRBV30 to TRBJ1-1, with 8 bases that match TRBD1. The length of the CDR3 is 12 residues. The germline gives CDR1 GTSNPN, CDR2 SVGIG (reference sequence). Germline trimming cut 8 bases from V and 0 bases from J; bases unmatched to any gene: 2. CDR3 sequence reads: CARQGMNTEAFF. CDR3 coding DNA: TGTGCCCGACAGGGGATGAACACTGAAGCTTTCTTT.

This rearrangement joins TRBV2 to TRBJ2-1; D remains ambiguous. Trimming left V 5 bases short and J 6 bases short, with 5 bases between. The CDR3 has 11 residues. The germline CDR1 and CDR2 sequences are SNHLY and FYNNEI. The CDR3 region is CASSFPNEQFF. The CDR3 DNA reads TGTGCCAGCAGTTTCCCCAATGAGCAGTTCTTC.

The chain links TRBV5-4 to TRBJ2-3; D is perhaps TRBD1 or TRBD2 (6 bases each). Per germline, CDR1 SGHNT and CDR2 YYREEE (reference sequence). V was shortened by 2 bases and J by 0 bases, with 10 bases between the two germline ends. This CDR3 has 15 residues. CDR3 residues: CASSLPGASTDTQYF. The CDR3 region has the DNA TGTGCCAGCAGCTTACCGGGGGCGAGCACAGATACGCAGTATTTT.

The rearrangement joins TRBV3-1 (or the pseudogene TRBV3-2) to TRBJ1-5, with 10 bases lining up with TRBD1. The V gene's germline CDR1 is LGHDT and CDR2 YNNKEL (reference sequence). CDR3 length equals 15 residues. After removal of 4 bases from V and 6 bases from J, the junction contained 6 bases not matched to a gene. CDR3 loop: CASSPGQGSGQPQHF. The CDR3 nucleotides read TGTGCCAGCAGCCCGGGACAGGGGAGCGGTCAGCCCCAGCATTTT.

This clone was recorded a few times. The gene calls are TRBV7-8 and TRBJ1-6; 7 bases match TRBD1. V lost 6 bases to trimming and J lost 9 bases; unmatched junction nucleotides: 11. Germline lookup yields CDR1 SGHVS and CDR2 FQNEAQ. This CDR3 is 15 amino acids long. The CDR3 loop is CASSSRQGTGSPLHF. In nucleotides, the CDR3 is TGTGCCAGCAGTTCAAGACAGGGAACAGGTTCACCCCTCCACTTT.

This clone was counted a single time. The chain recombines TRBV6-5 with TRBJ2-5; 10 bases align to TRBD1. Trimming removed 4 bases from V and 4 bases from J; junction bases left unmatched: 3. The germline CDR1 and CDR2 sequences are MNHEY and SVGAGI. The CDR3 runs to 14 residues. The CDR3 sequence is CASSFGQGGETQYF. CDR3 bases: TGTGCCAGCAGTTTTGGACAGGGGGGAGAGACCCAGTACTTC.

The gene calls are TRBV20-1 and TRBJ2-1, with 8 bases aligning to TRBD2. The trim removed 3 bases at V and 4 bases at J, leaving 8 bases unmatched. Germline values: CDR1 DFQATT, CDR2 SNEGSKA (reference sequence). The CDR3 covers 15 residues. CDR3 sequence: CSASRAAGVYNEQFF. CDR3 nucleotides: TGCAGTGCTAGTAGGGCAGCGGGGGTGTACAATGAGCAGTTCTTC.

CDR3 in amino acids: CASNGGAYNEQFF. For the CDR3, the DNA is TGTGCCAGCAATGGCGGGGCCTACAATGAGCAGTTCTTC. This chain connects TRBV14 to TRBJ2-1; weak D call: TRBD2 (6 bases). V was shortened by 7 bases and J by 2 bases, with 9 bases between the two germline ends. This CDR3 has 13 residues. Germline V gene lookup returns CDR1 SGHDN and CDR2 FVKESK. The whole variable domain, remainder taken from reference TRBV14 and TRBJ2-1, is EAGVTQFPSHSVIEKGQTVTLRCDPISGHDNLYWYRRVMGKEIKFLLHFVKESKQDESGMPNNRFLAERTGGTYSTLKVQPAELEDSGVYFCASNGGAYNEQFFGPGTRLTVL.

This clone was counted a few times. One end of the junction is discordant with germline, which a read error may explain. The gene calls are TRBV28 and TRBJ2-1; a weak D match, TRBD2 (5 bases). This CDR3 spans 11 amino acids. Germline V gene data show CDR1 as MDHEN and CDR2 as SYDVKM. The CDR3 here is CASSLTRERFF. As DNA, the CDR3 is TGTGCCAGCAGTCTAACAAGGGAGCGGTTCTTC.